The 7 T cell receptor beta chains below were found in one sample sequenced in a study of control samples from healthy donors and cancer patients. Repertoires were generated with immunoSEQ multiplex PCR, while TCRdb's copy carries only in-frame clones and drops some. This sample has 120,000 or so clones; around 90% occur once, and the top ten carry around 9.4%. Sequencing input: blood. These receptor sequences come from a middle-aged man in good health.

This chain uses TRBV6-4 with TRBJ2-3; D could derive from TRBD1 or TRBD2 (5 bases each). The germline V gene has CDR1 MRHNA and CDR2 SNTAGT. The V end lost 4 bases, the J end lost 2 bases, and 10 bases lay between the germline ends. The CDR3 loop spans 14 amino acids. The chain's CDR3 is CASSVGTDTDTQYF. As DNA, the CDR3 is TGTGCCAGCAGTGTAGGGACGGACACAGATACGCAGTATTTT.

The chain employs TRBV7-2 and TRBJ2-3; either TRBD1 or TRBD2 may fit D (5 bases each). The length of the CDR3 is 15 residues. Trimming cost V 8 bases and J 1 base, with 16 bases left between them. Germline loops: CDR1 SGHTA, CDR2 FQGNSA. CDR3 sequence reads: CASVYGTQRTDTQYF. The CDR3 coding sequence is TGTGCCAGCGTCTACGGGACCCAGCGCACAGATACGCAGTATTTT.

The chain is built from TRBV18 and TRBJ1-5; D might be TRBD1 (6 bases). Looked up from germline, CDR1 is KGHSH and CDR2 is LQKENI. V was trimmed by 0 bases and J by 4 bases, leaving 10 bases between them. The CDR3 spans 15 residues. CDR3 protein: CASSPPGTPNQPQHF. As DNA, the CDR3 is TGTGCCAGCTCACCACCGGGGACACCGAATCAGCCCCAGCATTTT.

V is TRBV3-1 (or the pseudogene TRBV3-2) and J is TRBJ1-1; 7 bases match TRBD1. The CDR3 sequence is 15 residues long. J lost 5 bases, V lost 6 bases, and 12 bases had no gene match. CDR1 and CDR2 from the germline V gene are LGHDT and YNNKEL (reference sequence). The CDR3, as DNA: TGTGCCAGCAGGGTTTCTGCGACAGGGAGGACTGAAGCTTTCTTT. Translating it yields CASRVSATGRTEAFF.

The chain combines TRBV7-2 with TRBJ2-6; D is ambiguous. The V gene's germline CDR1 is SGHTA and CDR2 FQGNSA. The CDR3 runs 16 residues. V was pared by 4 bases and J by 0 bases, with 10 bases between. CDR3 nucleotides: TGTGCCAGCAGCTCAATTGGGGTCTCTGGGGCCAACGTCCTGACTTTC. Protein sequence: CASSSIGVSGANVLTF.

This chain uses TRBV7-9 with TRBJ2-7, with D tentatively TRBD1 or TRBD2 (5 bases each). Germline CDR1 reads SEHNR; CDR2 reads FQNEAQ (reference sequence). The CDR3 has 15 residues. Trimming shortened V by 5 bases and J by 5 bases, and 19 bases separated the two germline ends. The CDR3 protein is CASSPRGTGHDEQYF. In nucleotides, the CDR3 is TGTGCCAGCAGCCCAAGAGGTACGGGGCACGACGAGCAGTACTTC.

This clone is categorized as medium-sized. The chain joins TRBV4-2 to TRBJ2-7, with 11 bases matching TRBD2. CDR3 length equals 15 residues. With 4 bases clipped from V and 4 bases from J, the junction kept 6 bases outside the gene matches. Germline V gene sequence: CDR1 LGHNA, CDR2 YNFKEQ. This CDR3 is CASSPLTSGDYEQYF. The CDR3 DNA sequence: TGTGCCAGCAGCCCCCTGACTAGCGGGGATTACGAGCAGTACTTC.